This T cell receptor (beta chain) was obtained from a study of T-cell reconstitution after alpha-beta-depleted transplantation in children. Notes on the study in general: Newly made T cells mostly supplied T-cell counts and diversity one year after transplant. About two months after transplant, alpha-beta T cells reportedly came from several hundred expanded graft clones. Diversity of TCRbeta at day 60 was high in some patients, arising from surviving recipient T cells and thymic progenitors.

The CDR3 contains 14 residues. Germline CDR1 is SGHTA and CDR2 is FQGNSA. The V and J ends lost 6 bases and 2 bases respectively, with 14 bases between them. This clonotype has a count of ten or more. What it binds is unknown. The TCRbeta library incorporated unique molecular identifiers. From the PCR reads, TCRdb called clonotypes with MiXCR, one entry per CDR3 protein. The profile shows under 300,000 distinct CDR3 sequences, 11% of them singletons. This sample comprised peripheral blood, obtained 180 days after TCRalphabeta/CD19-depleted stem cell transplant. This rearrangement joins TRBV7-2 to TRBJ2-7; possible D gene TRBD1, 6 bases. This sequence was found in a male patient aged 2-10 years who had a stem cell transplant for chronic granulomatous disease, so the T cells may come from the graft donor. The CDR3 coding sequence is TGTGCCAGCAGTTCCGACAGGCAAGCCTACGAGCAGTACTTC. It yields the protein CASSSDRQAYEQYF.